This T cell receptor beta chain was found in a study of cytomegalovirus exposure and HLA in healthy donors. For the study at large: Unique TCRs numbering some 80 million, obtained from HLA-typed donors, made up an early data release.

In the PCR, 60 Vbeta and 13 Jbeta primers were used. Assay: immunoSEQ multiplex PCR; the TCRdb copy retains only in-frame clones and omits some. Among about 97,000 clones listed, around three quarters were seen once. V was pared by 6 bases and J by 14 bases, with 16 bases between. The CDR3 covers 11 residues. Germline loops: CDR1 SGHTA, CDR2 FQGNSA. As regards this clone: Its antigen is unknown.

Study observations and caveats: TCR beta V- and J-gene trimming, according to a later analysis, was linked to a missense DCLRE1C variant. Sequencing depth roughly uniform across donors was assumed in presence/absence analyses.

This receptor was identified in a male donor in good health and CMV-seropositive. V and J are TRBV7-2 and TRBJ1-2; D gene unclear. Sequenced: PBMCs. This CDR3 is CASRFGPYRTF. In DNA form, the CDR3 reads TGTGCCAGCAGATTTGGGCCCTATCGGACCTTC.